This TCR beta chain comes out of a study of molecular identifiers for immune sequencing clone quantification. Remarks on this clonotype: A much larger clone is a single base away; this may be a read error.

One entry per CDR3 protein, called by TCRdb with MiXCR from the PCR reads. The sample consists of around 460,000 distinct CDR3 sequences, around 23% of them appearing once. This CDR3 has 15 residues. V was cut by 0 bases and J by 2 bases, with 13 bases left in between. Germline V lookup: CDR1 SQVTM, CDR2 ANQGSEA. The specimen sequenced was naive CD8+ T cells from blood, with Jurkat cell RNA spiked in. Subset of the sample: FACS-sorted CD8+CD4-CCR7+CD45RA+ naive T cells. The J gene is TRBJ1-1, the V gene TRBV29-1; possibly TRBD1 for D (5 bases). This TCR was recovered from a human donor in good health. Some libraries in this study had Jurkat cell RNA spiked in. The DNA for the CDR3 is TGCAGCGTTGAAGATTTTAGGGGTCGAAACACTGAAGCTTTCTTT. Translating it yields CSVEDFRGRNTEAFF.